This T cell receptor (beta chain) was sequenced during a study of early T cells in non-severe SARS-CoV-2 infection (dated by TCRdb to about 2021). Regarding the research as a whole: Because TCR sequencing relied on bulk RNA taken from unsorted whole blood, pairing of alpha and beta chains was not possible. The investigation overall reported the following: Matching against VDJdb was skewed toward anti-spike CD8 responses, likely underestimated virus-specific expansions, and missed private and CD4 specificities.

Preparation of the library involved 5' RACE. TCRdb records NextSeq 500 as the sequencer. To correct for sequencing error and PCR bias, the TCR library protocol tagged individual cDNA molecules with unique molecular identifiers. Sequencing covered both TCR alpha and beta chains, and within each sample the abundances of alpha and beta sequences were tightly co-correlated. On the authors' methods: V gene, J gene and CDR3 annotation of TCR sequences was performed with Decombinator V4. TCRs were defined as expanded if a significant change between any two time points was detected under a Poisson model with p below 0.0001. Abundances of TCRs were expressed as counts per million after normalisation to the total number of TCRs sequenced in each sample. TRAV1-2 paired with TRAJ12, TRAJ20 or TRAJ33 defined MAIT TCRs, while TRAV10 paired with TRAJ18 defined iNKT TCRs. A search of VDJdb, accessed on 1 November 2021, was run for TCRs annotated to CMV, EBV and SARS-CoV-2, with TCRs annotated for multiple antigens excluded. The raw public reads went through TCRdb reprocessing: fastp at Q25, MiXCR clone calling, in-frame beta chains kept. Each CDR3 protein gets just one entry, which takes the most common genes and DNA from the rows behind it. None of the V and J calls come from the authors' own analysis; TCRdb made them. Within this sample are about 36,000 distinct CDR3 sequences, with under 7% of them counted one time only. The ten top clones hold about 22% of the sample.

Set within a cohort of healthcare workers in London, UK, this nested case-control study involved weekly PCR testing of nasopharyngeal swabs along with blood sampling. Healthcare workers were recruited between 23 and 31 March 2020, during the week of the UK lockdown, and were followed weekly for up to roughly 16 weeks. This clonotype was recorded many times. Its antigen has not been determined. The input lacks base qualities; no much larger clone sits a single base away. V lost 4 bases and J lost 7 bases, and the count of bases not matched to a germline gene is 9. From a lookup of the germline V gene (reference sequence), CDR1 and CDR2 are DFQATT and SNEGSKA. The CDR3 numbers 14 residues from cysteine through phenylalanine. Solely the CDR3 DNA is kept, with 42 bases framed from the first base.

Source: whole blood, taken at baseline. Rearrangement joined TRBV20-1 to TRBJ2-5; TRBD1 matches 10 bases in the middle. The receptor was isolated from an adult who was a healthcare worker with PCR-confirmed SARS-CoV-2 infection or an uninfected control (not recorded which). The sequence in DNA is TGCAGTGCTATCGACCGGGACAGGGGAATGACCCAGTACTTC. This translates into CSAIDRDRGMTQYF.